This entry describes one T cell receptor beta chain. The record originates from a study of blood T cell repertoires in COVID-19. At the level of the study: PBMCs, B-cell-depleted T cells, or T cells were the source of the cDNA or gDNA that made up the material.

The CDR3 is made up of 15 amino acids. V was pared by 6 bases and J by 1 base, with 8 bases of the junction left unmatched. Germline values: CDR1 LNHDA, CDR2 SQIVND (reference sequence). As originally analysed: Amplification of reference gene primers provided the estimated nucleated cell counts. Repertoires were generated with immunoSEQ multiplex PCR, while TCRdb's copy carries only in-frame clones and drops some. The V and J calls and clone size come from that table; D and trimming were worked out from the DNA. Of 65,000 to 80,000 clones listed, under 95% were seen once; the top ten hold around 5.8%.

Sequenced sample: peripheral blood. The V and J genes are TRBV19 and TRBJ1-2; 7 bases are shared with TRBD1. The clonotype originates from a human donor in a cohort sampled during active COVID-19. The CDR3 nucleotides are TGTGCCAGTAGCTCAGGGGGAAGGGATAACTATGGCTACACCTTC. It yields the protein CASSSGGRDNYGYTF.